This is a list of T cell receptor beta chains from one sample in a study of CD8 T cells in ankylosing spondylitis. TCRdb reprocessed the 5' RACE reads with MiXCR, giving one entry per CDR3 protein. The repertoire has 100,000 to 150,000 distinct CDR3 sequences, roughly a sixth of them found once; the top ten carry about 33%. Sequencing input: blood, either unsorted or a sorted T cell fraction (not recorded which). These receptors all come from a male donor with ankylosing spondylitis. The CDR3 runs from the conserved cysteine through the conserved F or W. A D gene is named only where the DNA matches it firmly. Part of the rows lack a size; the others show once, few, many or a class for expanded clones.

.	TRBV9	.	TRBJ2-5	CASSVEWSGETQYF	TGTGCCAGCAGCGTAGAGTGGAGCGGAGAGACCCAGTACTTC
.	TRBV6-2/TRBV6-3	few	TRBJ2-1	CASSYAIGLTDSYNEQFF	TGTGCCAGCAGTTACGCCATAGGGCTAACCGACTCCTACAATGAGCAGTTCTTC
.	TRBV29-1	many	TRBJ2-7	CSVEDADTYEQYF	TGCAGCGTTGAAGATGCGGATACCTACGAGCAGTACTTC
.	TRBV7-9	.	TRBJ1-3	CASSRGRPSGNTIYF	TGTGCCAGCAGCCGGGGGCGCCCCTCTGGAAACACCATATATTTT
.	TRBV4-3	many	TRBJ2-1	CASSQDLFSVYNEQFF	TGCGCCAGCAGCCAAGATCTTTTTTCGGTATATAATGAGCAGTTCTTC
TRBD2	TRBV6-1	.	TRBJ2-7	CASSLLRGEGNYEQYF	TGTGCCAGCAGCCTCCTACGCGGGGAGGGCAATTACGAGCAGTACTTC
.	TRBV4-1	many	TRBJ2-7	CASSQDARDILYEQYF	TGCGCCAGCAGCCAAGATGCCCGGGACATTCTCTACGAGCAGTACTTC
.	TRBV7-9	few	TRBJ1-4	CASSYAGGSNEKLFF	TGTGCCAGCAGCTACGCCGGAGGGTCTAATGAAAAACTGTTTTTT
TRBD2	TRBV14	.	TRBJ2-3	CASSQERTSGLDTQYF	TGTGCCAGCAGCCAAGAACGGACTAGCGGGTTAGATACGCAGTATTTT
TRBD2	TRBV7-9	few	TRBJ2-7	CASSPTGGPLEQYF	TGTGCCAGCAGCCCTACGGGAGGGCCCCTCGAGCAGTACTTC
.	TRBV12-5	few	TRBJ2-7	CASGLADGSYEQYF	TGTGCTAGTGGTTTGGCGGACGGTTCCTACGAGCAGTACTTC
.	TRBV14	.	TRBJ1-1	CASSHLAVEAFF	TGTGCCAGCAGCCACTTGGCAGTTGAAGCTTTCTTT
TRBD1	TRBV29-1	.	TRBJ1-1	CSVNFGTGETEAFF	TGCAGCGTTAATTTCGGGACAGGAGAGACTGAAGCTTTCTTT
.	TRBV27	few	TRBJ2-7	CASRRGTYSYEQYF	TGTGCCAGCAGGAGGGGGACTTACTCCTACGAGCAGTACTTC
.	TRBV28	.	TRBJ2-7	CASSRPYEQYF	TGTGCCAGCAGCCGTCCCTACGAGCAGTACTTC
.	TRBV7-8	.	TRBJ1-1	CASSPDPGAMISEAFF	TGTGCCAGCAGCCCCGACCCGGGGGCGATGATCTCTGAAGCTTTCTTT
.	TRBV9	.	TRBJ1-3	CASSVGGISGNTIYF	TGTGCCAGCAGCGTAGGTGGGATCTCTGGAAACACCATATATTTT
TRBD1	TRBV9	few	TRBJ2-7	CASSVGYRGQPEAQYF	TGTGCCAGCAGCGTCGGTTACAGGGGCCAACCAGAAGCGCAGTACTTC
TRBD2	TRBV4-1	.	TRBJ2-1	CASSQGTSGSDEQFF	TGCGCCAGCAGCCAAGGGACTAGCGGGTCGGATGAGCAGTTCTTC
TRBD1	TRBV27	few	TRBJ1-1	CASSETGYTMNTEAFF	TGTGCCAGCAGTGAGACAGGGTATACAATGAACACTGAAGCTTTCTTT
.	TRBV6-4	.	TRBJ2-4	CASIRTQIAKNIQYF	TGTGCCAGCATACGGACCCAGATAGCCAAAAACATTCAGTACTTC
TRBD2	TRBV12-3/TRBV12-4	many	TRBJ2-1	CATNERGSSYNEQFF	TGTGCCACTAATGAGCGGGGGAGCTCCTACAATGAGCAGTTCTTC
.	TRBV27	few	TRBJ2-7	CASIGGYEQYF	TGTGCCAGCATAGGAGGCTACGAGCAGTACTTC
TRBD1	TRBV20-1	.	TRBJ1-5	CSARVDRENNQPQHF	TGCAGTGCTAGAGTCGACAGGGAGAACAATCAGCCCCAGCATTTT
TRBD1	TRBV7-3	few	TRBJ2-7	CASSAFPGQTYEQYF	TGTGCCAGCAGCGCTTTCCCGGGACAGACCTACGAGCAGTACTTC
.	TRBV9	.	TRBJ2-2	CASSVSEWEANAGELFF	TGTGCCAGCAGCGTAAGCGAGTGGGAGGCCAATGCTGGGGAGCTGTTTTTT
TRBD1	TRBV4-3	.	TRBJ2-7	CASSQDRGTGEDEQYF	TGCGCCAGCAGCCAAGATCGGGGGACAGGGGAGGACGAGCAGTACTTC
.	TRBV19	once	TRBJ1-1	CASSIVGDGTEAFF	TGTGCCAGTAGTATAGTAGGGGATGGCACTGAAGCTTTCTTT
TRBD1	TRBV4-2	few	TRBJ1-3	CASSQKLGTGIFSGNTIYF	TGTGCCAGCAGCCAGAAGTTGGGGACAGGTATATTCTCTGGAAACACCATATATTTT
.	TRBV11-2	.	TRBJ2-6	CASSLGTGLDGANVLTF	TGTGCCAGCAGCTTAGGCACAGGGCTGGATGGGGCCAACGTCCTGACTTTC
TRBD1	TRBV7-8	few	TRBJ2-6	CASTQLQGSYSGANVLTF	TGTGCCAGCACGCAGTTACAGGGGTCCTACTCTGGGGCCAACGTCCTGACTTTC
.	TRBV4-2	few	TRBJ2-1	CASRPIGGKLYNEQFF	TGTGCCAGCAGGCCAATCGGAGGTAAGCTCTACAATGAGCAGTTCTTC
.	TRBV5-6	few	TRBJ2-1	CASNPWGQHISYNEQFF	TGTGCCAGCAACCCTTGGGGGCAACATATCTCCTACAATGAGCAGTTCTTC
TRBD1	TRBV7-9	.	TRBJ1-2	CASSSPGQGRGYTF	TGTGCCAGCAGCTCCCCGGGACAGGGCCGTGGCTACACCTTC
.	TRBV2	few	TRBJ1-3	CASRWTSQLGNTIYF	TGTGCCAGCAGGTGGACCAGCCAGCTTGGAAACACCATATATTTT
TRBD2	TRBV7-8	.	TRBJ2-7	CASSTGLVNEQYF	TGTGCCAGCAGCACGGGACTAGTTAACGAGCAGTACTTC
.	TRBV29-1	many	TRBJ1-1	CSVEFLDVAFF	TGCAGCGTTGAGTTCCTTGACGTCGCTTTCTTT
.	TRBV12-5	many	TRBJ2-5	CASGLELPQETQYF	TGTGCTAGTGGTTTGGAGCTACCCCAAGAGACCCAGTACTTC
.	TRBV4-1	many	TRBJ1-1	CASSQGMIGTEAFF	TGCGCCAGCAGCCAAGGTATGATCGGTACTGAAGCTTTCTTT
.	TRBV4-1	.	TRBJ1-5	CASSQPRVQPQHF	TGCGCCAGCAGCCAACCCAGGGTACAGCCCCAGCATTTT
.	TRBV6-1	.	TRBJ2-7	CASGIGGAAEQYF	TGTGCCAGCGGCATTGGGGGGGCGGCCGAGCAGTACTTC
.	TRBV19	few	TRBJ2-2	CATHPFGKNTGELFF	TGTGCCACACACCCTTTCGGAAAGAACACCGGGGAGCTGTTTTTT
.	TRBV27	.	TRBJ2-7	CASSHSRETGDYEQYF	TGTGCCAGCAGTCATAGTCGGGAAACAGGAGACTACGAGCAGTACTTC
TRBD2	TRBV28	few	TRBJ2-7	CASSLFGASGSYEQYF	TGTGCCAGCAGTTTATTTGGTGCTAGCGGATCCTACGAGCAGTACTTC
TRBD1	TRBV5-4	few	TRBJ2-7	CASSLEAGQGSYEQYF	TGTGCCAGCAGCTTGGAGGCGGGACAGGGTTCCTACGAGCAGTACTTC
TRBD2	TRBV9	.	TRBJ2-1	CASSVPSGGNNEQFF	TGTGCCAGCAGCGTTCCCAGCGGGGGAAACAATGAGCAGTTCTTC
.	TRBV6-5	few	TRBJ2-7	CATLTGLEQYF	TGTGCCACCCTGACAGGCTTGGAGCAGTACTTC
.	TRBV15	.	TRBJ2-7	CATSRELDGLSYEQYF	TGTGCCACCAGCAGAGAGTTGGACGGGCTTTCCTACGAGCAGTACTTC
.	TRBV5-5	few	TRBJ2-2	CASSLWRADGELFF	TGTGCCAGCAGCTTGTGGAGGGCCGACGGGGAGCTGTTTTTT
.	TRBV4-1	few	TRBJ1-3	CASAPRPFSGNTIYF	TGCGCCAGCGCACCGCGACCCTTCTCTGGAAACACCATATATTTT
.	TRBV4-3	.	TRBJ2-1	CASSLLEVYNEQFF	TGCGCCAGCAGCCTCCTTGAGGTTTACAATGAGCAGTTCTTC
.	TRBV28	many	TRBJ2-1	CASSLFDNEQFF	TGTGCCAGCAGTTTATTTGACAATGAGCAGTTCTTC
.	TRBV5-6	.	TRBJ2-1	CASSLGSITYNEQFF	TGTGCCAGCAGCTTGGGTTCAATAACGTACAATGAGCAGTTCTTC
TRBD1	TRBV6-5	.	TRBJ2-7	CASSYSGTGVYEQYF	TGTGCCAGCAGTTACTCGGGGACAGGGGTCTACGAGCAGTACTTC
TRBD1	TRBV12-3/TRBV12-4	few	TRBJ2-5	CASGNTGGRETQYF	TGTGCCAGCGGTAATACAGGGGGGAGAGAGACCCAGTACTTC